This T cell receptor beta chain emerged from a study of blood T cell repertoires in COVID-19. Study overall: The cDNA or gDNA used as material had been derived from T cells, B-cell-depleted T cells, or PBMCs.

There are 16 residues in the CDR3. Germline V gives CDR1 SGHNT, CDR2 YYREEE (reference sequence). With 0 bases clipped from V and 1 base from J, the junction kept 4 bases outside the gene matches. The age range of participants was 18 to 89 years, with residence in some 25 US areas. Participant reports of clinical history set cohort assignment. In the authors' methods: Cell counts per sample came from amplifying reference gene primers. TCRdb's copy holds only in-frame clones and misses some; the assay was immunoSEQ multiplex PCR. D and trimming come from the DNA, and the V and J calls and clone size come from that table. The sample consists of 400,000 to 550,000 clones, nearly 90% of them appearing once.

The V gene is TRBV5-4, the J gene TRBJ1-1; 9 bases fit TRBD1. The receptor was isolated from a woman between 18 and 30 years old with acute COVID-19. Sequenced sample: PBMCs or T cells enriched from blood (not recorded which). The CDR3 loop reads CASSLGQGVPNTEAFF. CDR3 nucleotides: TGTGCCAGCAGCTTGGGACAGGGGGTACCGAACACTGAAGCTTTCTTT.